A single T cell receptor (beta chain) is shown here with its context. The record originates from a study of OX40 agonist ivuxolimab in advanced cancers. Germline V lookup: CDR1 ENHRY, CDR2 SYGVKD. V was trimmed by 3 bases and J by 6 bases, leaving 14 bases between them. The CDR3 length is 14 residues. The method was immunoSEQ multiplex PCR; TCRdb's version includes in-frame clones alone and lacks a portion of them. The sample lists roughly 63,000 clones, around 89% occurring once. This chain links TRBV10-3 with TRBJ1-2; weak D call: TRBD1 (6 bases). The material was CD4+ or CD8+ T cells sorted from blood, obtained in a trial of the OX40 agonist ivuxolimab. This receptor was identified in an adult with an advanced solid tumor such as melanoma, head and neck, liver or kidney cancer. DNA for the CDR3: TGTGCCATCAGTGACTTTTTGGACAGAAATGGCTACACCTTC. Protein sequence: CAISDFLDRNGYTF.